Listed here are 11 T cell receptor beta chains from one sample, sequenced in a study of identical twins. TCRdb used MiXCR to reprocess the 5' RACE reads, holding one entry per CDR3 protein. The repertoire holds roughly 1.6 million distinct CDR3 sequences, with about 32% as singletons. Sequences were obtained from cord blood. These receptors were taken from a newborn girl in good health.

This clonotype was seen ten or more times. The J gene is TRBJ1-4, the V gene TRBV7-6; no reliable D call. Germline CDR1 is SGHVS and CDR2 is FNYEAQ. V lost 2 bases, J lost 4 bases, and 5 bases lay in between. The CDR3 totals 13 residues. In nucleotides, the CDR3 is TGTGCCAGCAGCTTATCCCATAATGAAAAACTGTTTTTT. Amino acid sequence: CASSLSHNEKLFF.

This clonotype was seen more than once but under ten times. The V gene is TRBV7-2, the J gene TRBJ2-5; D uncertain. CDR1 is SGHTA, CDR2 FQGNSA, per germline. V gave up 1 base and J gave up 5 bases, with 8 bases separating them. This CDR3 has 13 residues. The CDR3 coding sequence is TGTGCCAGCAGCTTAGGTCCAATCGAGACCCAGTACTTC. Translation: CASSLGPIETQYF.

The chain uses TRBV24-1 and TRBJ1-5, with no clear D. Germline V CDR1 and CDR2: KGHDR, SFDVKD. The CDR3 length is 14 residues. V lost 6 bases and J 3 bases, leaving 11 bases between the germline ends. The CDR3 sequence: CATSRASVNQPQHF. CDR3 DNA sequence: TGTGCCACCAGTCGGGCGTCTGTCAATCAGCCCCAGCATTTT.

This clonotype was counted between two and nine times. The chain recombines TRBV12-3 or TRBV12-4 with TRBJ1-5; D remains unclear. The CDR3 loop spans 12 amino acids. The germline V and J ends were trimmed by 3 bases and 6 bases, with 6 bases remaining between them. The CDR3 loop is CASSFPGQPQHF. The CDR3 DNA follows: TGTGCCAGCAGTTTCCCGGGTCAGCCCCAGCATTTT.

V gene TRBV3-1 combines with J gene TRBJ2-2, with 8 bases identical to TRBD2. The CDR3 sequence is 16 residues long. The germline gives CDR1 LGHDT, CDR2 YNNKEL (reference sequence). The J segment lost 5 bases and the V segment lost 3 bases, leaving 8 bases of the junction unmatched. The CDR3 region is CASSHYAGGGTGELFF. The CDR3, as DNA: TGTGCCAGCAGCCATTACGCGGGGGGCGGGACCGGGGAGCTGTTTTTT. Together with reference TRBV3-1 and TRBJ2-2, the CDR3 gives the full variable domain: DTAVSQTPKYLVTQMGNDKSIKCEQNLGHDTMYWYKQDSKKFLKIMFSYNNKELIINETVPNRFSPKSPDKAHLNLHINSLELGDSAVYFCASSHYAGGGTGELFFGEGSRLTVL.

The rearrangement links TRBV6-1 to TRBJ2-7; 9 bases line up with TRBD1. This CDR3 has 15 amino acids. Germline CDR1 is MNHNS and CDR2 is SASEGT. V trimming: 8 bases; J trimming: 1 base; junction bases outside the gene matches: 9. CDR3 residues: CASVPGTGTSYEQYF. CDR3 DNA sequence: TGTGCCAGCGTCCCCGGGACAGGGACATCCTACGAGCAGTACTTC.

Points on this clonotype: A much larger clonotype is one base distant, so this may be a read error. The rearrangement joins TRBV6-1 to TRBJ2-7; D gene ambiguous. The CDR3 has 11 amino acids. Germline CDR1 and CDR2: MNHNS and SASEGT. The CDR3 nucleotides read TGTGCCGGCAGTGAACTCCACGAGCAGTACTTC. Encoded protein: CAGSELHEQYF.

This clonotype was counted a single time. The chain's CDR3 is CAISESTLPGQNTEAFF. The CDR3 nucleotides are TGTGCCATCAGTGAGTCGACCCTTCCCGGACAGAACACTGAAGCTTTCTTT. The chain joins TRBV10-3 to TRBJ1-1; a weak D match, TRBD1 (5 bases). Germline V gene data show CDR1 as ENHRY and CDR2 as SYGVKD. CDR3 size: 17 residues. Between the trimmed V and J ends, which lost 0 bases and 1 base, there was a span of 15 bases.

This chain connects TRBV13 to TRBJ2-4, with D tentatively TRBD1 or TRBD2 (5 bases each). The end of the DNA fits TRBJ2-7 better, so the J call may be wrong. The CDR3 is 16 amino acids. Germline V lookup: CDR1 PRHDT, CDR2 FYEKMQ (reference sequence). The CDR3 spells CASSLSQGTLFYEQYF. DNA for the CDR3: TGTGCCAGCAGCCTAAGCCAAGGGACCCTTTTCTACGAGCAGTACTTC.

This clonotype has just a few counts. The rearrangement uses TRBV11-2 and TRBJ2-1; D uncertain. The better agreement between TRBJ2-7 and the DNA end casts doubt on the J call. Germline V gene data show CDR1 as SGHAT and CDR2 as FQNNGV. The CDR3 is 12 residues long. The CDR3 bases are TGTGCCAGCACACCTAACTACAATGAGCAGTACTTC. Its translation: CASTPNYNEQYF.

In the case of this clonotype: It may be a read error: a sequence one base away is much more abundant. J is TRBJ2-7 and V is TRBV10-3, with D possibly being TRBD1 or TRBD2 (5 bases each). The CDR3 extends over 15 amino acids. From germline, CDR1 is ENHRY and CDR2 SYGVKD. CDR3 sequence reads: CAISPFRGPSYVQYF. CDR3 in DNA: TGTGCCATCAGCCCATTTAGGGGACCCTCCTACGTGCAGTACTTC.